This TCR beta chain is from a study of cytomegalovirus exposure and HLA in healthy donors. Overall study context: Falling in the Caucasian-associated ancestry cluster were about four fifths of about 400 genotyped donors.

The CDR3 is 13 amino acids. V was clipped by 2 bases and J by 8 bases, with 10 bases between them. Germline V lookup: CDR1 MGHRA, CDR2 YSYEKL. 13 Jbeta primers and 60 Vbeta primers were used for the PCR. The assay was immunoSEQ multiplex PCR, and TCRdb's table has in-frame clones only and misses some. Found here are roughly 110,000 clones, around 75% of them singletons; the top ten hold roughly 0.9%. Findings and limits, study-wide: Most of the TCR beta V segments (in an earlier analysis) were productive either about 87% or about 30% of the time. Other equally common chains were less clonally expanded than HLA-associated TCR beta chains, a later analysis showed. TCR association rates varied by HLA locus in a later analysis, with DRB1 highest and HLA-C lowest.

Concerning this clone: Its antigen remains unknown.

The rearrangement links TRBV4-1 to TRBJ2-1; a possible D gene is TRBD1 (5 bases). The specimen sequenced was PBMCs. The TCR was taken from a woman aged 25 to 39 in good health and CMV-seronegative. CDR3: CASSQNQGDEQFF. In nucleotides, the CDR3 is TGCGCCAGCAGCCAAAATCAGGGTGATGAGCAGTTCTTC.